Presented here are 9 T cell receptor beta chains from one specimen sequenced in a study of STAT5B mutations in CD4+ large granular lymphocyte leukemia. This table comes from immunoSEQ multiplex PCR, and its TCRdb copy is limited to in-frame clones, with some not included. The profile shows about 32,000 clones, around 67% of them singletons. The sequenced sample was CD4+ T cells from blood buffy coats. The receptor source for this set is a human donor in good health.

Only a few counts were recorded for this clone. The rearrangement joins TRBV5-1 to TRBJ1-4, with D unresolved. The CDR3 consists of 15 residues. V lost 0 bases and J 3 bases, leaving 9 bases between the germline ends. CDR1 and CDR2 (germline): SGHRS, YFSETQ. The CDR3 sequence: CASSLAGSANEKLFF. CDR3 DNA: TGCGCCAGCAGCTTGGCGGGATCGGCTAATGAAAAACTGTTTTTT.

The chain uses TRBV6-5 and TRBJ2-7, with D perhaps given as TRBD1 or TRBD2 (5 bases each). The germline V gene has CDR1 MNHEY and CDR2 SVGAGI. Trimming removed 6 bases at V and 4 bases at J, with 19 bases between. The CDR3 is 15 residues long. The CDR3 sequence: CASSPQLGPGYEQYF. The CDR3, as DNA: TGTGCCAGCAGCCCCCAATTGGGACCAGGATACGAGCAGTACTTC.

The chain recombines TRBV5-4 with TRBJ2-1; TRBD1 is a possible D gene (5 bases). The V and J ends lost 1 base and 10 bases respectively, with 18 bases between them. The CDR3 extends over 15 amino acids. Germline V gene data show CDR1 as SGHNT and CDR2 as YYREEE (reference sequence). The CDR3 DNA reads TGTGCCAGCAGCTTGATTCGGACACAACGAGCGGAGCAGTTCTTC. Amino acids: CASSLIRTQRAEQFF.

This clone was recorded once. The chain recombines TRBV13 with TRBJ1-4; D is ambiguous. This CDR3 comprises 13 residues. The germline V and J ends were trimmed by 7 bases and 8 bases, with 14 bases remaining between them. Germline-derived CDR1 and CDR2 are PRHDT and FYEKMQ (reference sequence). CDR3 region: CASNSSAGEKLFF. The CDR3 bases are TGTGCCAGCAACTCCAGCGCGGGGGAAAAACTGTTTTTT.

This clone appeared once. The rearrangement joins TRBV30 to TRBJ2-1; 7 nucleotides match TRBD1. Germline loops: CDR1 GTSNPN, CDR2 SVGIG (reference sequence). V lost 0 bases and J lost 6; bases outside the gene matches: 5. The CDR3 consists of 14 residues. The CDR3 nucleotides read TGTGCCTGGAGTGTACTAGACAGGGCCAATGAGCAGTTCTTC. Protein: CAWSVLDRANEQFF. The full variable domain, rest sourced from reference TRBV30 and TRBJ2-1, is SQTIHQWPATLVQPVGSPLSLECTVEGTSNPNLYWYRQAAGRGLQLLFYSVGIGQISSEVPQNLSASRPQDRQFILSSKKLLLSDSGFYLCAWSVLDRANEQFFGPGTRLTVL.

The chain has TRBV5-4 and TRBJ1-3; 7 nucleotides line up with TRBD1. Losses at the gene ends were 5 bases for V and 0 bases for J; bases not matched to a gene: 11. CDR1 and CDR2 from the germline V gene are SGHNT and YYREEE (reference sequence). This CDR3 region has 17 residues. The CDR3 sequence: CASSPPPGQLSGNTIYF. Here the CDR3 DNA reads TGTGCCAGCAGTCCCCCGCCGGGACAGCTCTCTGGAAACACCATATATTTT.

The J gene is TRBJ1-2, the V gene TRBV4-1, with 7 bases fitting TRBD1. CDR1 is MGHRA, CDR2 YSYEKL, per germline. With 4 bases clipped from V and 5 bases from J, the junction kept 7 bases outside the gene matches. The CDR3 totals 14 residues. In DNA, the CDR3 is TGCGCCAGCAGCCTAGGGGGCCGGAGGTATGGCTACACCTTC. Residues: CASSLGGRRYGYTF.

The gene calls are TRBV7-2 and TRBJ1-2; 9 bases fit TRBD1. V lost 3 bases to trimming and J lost 1 base; unmatched junction nucleotides: 9. The CDR3 length is 17 residues. Per the germline V gene, CDR1 is SGHTA and CDR2 is FQGNSA. The DNA for the CDR3 is TGTGCCAGCAGCTTCCGGACAGGGGTTCCCGTTAACTATGGCTACACCTTC. As protein: CASSFRTGVPVNYGYTF. Using reference TRBV7-2 and TRBJ1-2 for the parts outside the CDR3, the full variable domain is GAGVSQSPSNKVTEKGKDVELRCDPISGHTALYWYRQSLGQGLEFLIYFQGNSAPDKSGLPSDRFSAERTGGSVSTLTIQRTQQEDSAVYLCASSFRTGVPVNYGYTFGSGTRLTVV.

The V gene is TRBV23-1, the J gene TRBJ2-5, with D hard to call. TRBV23-1 is identified as an open reading frame with a role that is uncertain. This CDR3 is built from 15 residues. The germline V and J ends were trimmed by 0 bases and 5 bases, with 13 bases remaining between them. CDR3 sequence reads: CASSQSPRVRETQYF. The CDR3 bases are TGCGCCAGCAGTCAATCGCCTAGGGTAAGGGAGACCCAGTACTTC.